The rows below give T cell receptor beta chains drawn from one sample of a study of T cell responses to AZD1222 COVID-19 vaccine. The repertoire was sequenced with immunoSEQ multiplex PCR; TCRdb's copy has only in-frame clones and lacks some. The table lists 85,000 to 95,000 clones, approximately 89% of them singletons, with more than 5% in the top ten. The input for sequencing was peripheral blood, taken 28 days after the second AZD1222 dose. The source is an adult who received the AZD1222 COVID-19 vaccine. Both conserved end residues are part of each CDR3. D genes are given only for firm matches. A clone size is listed for some rows: how often the clone was seen (once, few, many), or a class if it is expanded.

j_gene,d_gene,v_gene,abundance,CDR3nt,CDR3aa
TRBJ2-1,NA,TRBV11-3,NA,TGTGCCATTCAGCTTCTAGGGGGTGAGCAGTTCTTC,CAIQLLGGEQFF
TRBJ1-2,NA,TRBV5-1,NA,TGCGCCAGCAGCTTGGAGGGGAGTTTTATAAGGAAAGCTAACTATGGCTACACCTTC,CASSLEGSFIRKANYGYTF
TRBJ1-1,NA,TRBV11-2,NA,TGTGCCAGCAGGTTAGTCCCGGGGCAGGACGGTGAAGCTTTCTTT,CASRLVPGQDGEAFF
TRBJ2-2,NA,TRBV11-3,NA,TGTGCCAGCAGCTTAGTTCGGACCTCAGGGGAGCTGTTTTTT,CASSLVRTSGELFF
TRBJ1-2,NA,TRBV11-2,NA,TGTGCCAGCAGTTCCCCTAAGGCAAGCTATGGCTACACCTTC,CASSSPKASYGYTF
TRBJ1-3,TRBD1,TRBV19,NA,TGTGCCAGTAGTATAAAAGGGGGCATAAAGAACACCATATATTTT,CASSIKGGIKNTIYF
TRBJ2-3,TRBD2,TRBV4-1,NA,TGCGCCAGCAGCGGAAAGGGACTAGCCTCCACAGATACGCAGTATTTT,CASSGKGLASTDTQYF
TRBJ1-1,NA,TRBV18,NA,TGTGCCAGCTCATTGGACAGGAACACTGAAGCTTTCTTT,CASSLDRNTEAFF
TRBJ1-2,NA,TRBV5-8,NA,TGTGCCAGCAGCTTAGGGGGGGTAAAAGGCTACACCTTC,CASSLGGVKGYTF
TRBJ2-5,NA,TRBV25-1,NA,TGTGCCAGCAGTTACAGGGCGGTGGAGGGGGAGACCCAGTACTTC,CASSYRAVEGETQYF
TRBJ2-7,NA,TRBV30,NA,TGTGCCTGGAGTTCAACAGGATTTGCCTACGAGCAGTACTTC,CAWSSTGFAYEQYF
TRBJ1-1,NA,TRBV7-9,once,TGTGCCAGCAGCTTTAATAGTGGGGAAGCTTTCTTT,CASSFNSGEAFF
TRBJ2-2,NA,TRBV7-2,NA,TGTGCCAGCAGCCCCTTCGCAGGGGCGACGAACACCGGGGAGCTGTTTTTT,CASSPFAGATNTGELFF
TRBJ1-1,NA,TRBV28,NA,TGTGCCAGCAGTTTCGGGACGCAGAACACTGAAGCTTTCTTT,CASSFGTQNTEAFF
TRBJ2-7,TRBD2,TRBV27,NA,TGTGCCAGCAGTTTCGCGGGGGGGAGCTCCTACGAGCAGTACTTC,CASSFAGGSSYEQYF
TRBJ2-7,TRBD1,TRBV5-8,NA,TGTGCCAGCAGCCCTGGGACAGGCGACATATACGAGCAGTACTTC,CASSPGTGDIYEQYF
TRBJ1-1,NA,TRBV29-1,NA,TGCAGCGTAAAGGGAGGGGACTACACTGAAGCTTTCTTT,CSVKGGDYTEAFF
TRBJ1-1,NA,TRBV2,NA,TGTGCCAGCAGAGGTTTCGGTCCCCCCGCTATGAACACTGAAGCTTTCTTT,CASRGFGPPAMNTEAFF
TRBJ1-1,NA,TRBV7-3,NA,TGTGCCAGCAGCTTATCCGGGAACACTGAAGCTTTCTTT,CASSLSGNTEAFF
TRBJ1-1,NA,TRBV5-1,NA,TGCGCCAGCAGCTTGGGGGGAGTTGGAAACACTGAAGCTTTCTTT,CASSLGGVGNTEAFF
TRBJ1-1,NA,TRBV28,NA,TGTGCCAGCAGGGACCGGTATGTTGAAGCTTTCTTT,CASRDRYVEAFF
TRBJ2-3,TRBD2,TRBV24-1,NA,TGTGCCACCCGGGACTACACAGATACGCAGTATTTT,CATRDYTDTQYF
TRBJ2-3,NA,TRBV7-3,NA,TGTGCCAGCAGCTGGTACGACGGAACGCAGTATTTT,CASSWYDGTQYF
TRBJ1-3,NA,TRBV9,NA,TGTGCCAGCAGCGTAGGGTTGGCTGGAAACACCATATATTTT,CASSVGLAGNTIYF
TRBJ1-4,NA,TRBV18,NA,TGTGCCAGCTCAACTCTTGAAAAACTGTTTTTT,CASSTLEKLFF
TRBJ1-4,NA,TRBV7-6,NA,TGTGCCAGCAGCTCAAACCCGGTCGAGTGGACAGTTTTTGCAACTAATGAAAAACTGTTTTTT,CASSSNPVEWTVFATNEKLFF
TRBJ1-1,TRBD1,TRBV5-5,NA,TGTGCCAGCAGCCGCCGGACAGGGGACACTGAAGCTTTCTTT,CASSRRTGDTEAFF
TRBJ2-5,NA,TRBV5-1,NA,NA,CASSSSGVGEETQYF
TRBJ2-1,NA,TRBV19,NA,TGTGCCAGTAGTATAACAGGTTGGAATGAGCAGTTCTTC,CASSITGWNEQFF
TRBJ1-2,NA,TRBV5-6,NA,TGTGCCAGCAGCCCGGGATCTGGGGGCTACACCTTC,CASSPGSGGYTF
TRBJ1-5,TRBD1,TRBV6-5,NA,TGTGCCAGCGGGGGGGGACAGGGGAGCAATCAGCCCCAGCATTTT,CASGGGQGSNQPQHF
TRBJ2-5,NA,TRBV28,NA,TGTGCCAGCAGTTACTTCGGGCGGGGGCAGCAAGAGACCCAGTACTTC,CASSYFGRGQQETQYF
TRBJ1-5,NA,TRBV2,NA,TGTGCCAGCAGTGGGGAGCGGGGTCAGCCCCAGCATTTT,CASSGERGQPQHF
TRBJ1-5,TRBD1,TRBV6-5,NA,TGTGCCAGCAGCGGACAGGGACATCAGCCCCAGCATTTT,CASSGQGHQPQHF
TRBJ2-1,NA,TRBV7-3,NA,TGTGCCAGCAGCTTAATGTTAGTAACCTACAATGAGCAGTTCTTC,CASSLMLVTYNEQFF
TRBJ2-1,TRBD2,TRBV27,few,TGTGCCAGCAGTGACAGCGGGGGGGCGGACAATGAGCAGTTCTTC,CASSDSGGADNEQFF
TRBJ2-1,TRBD1,TRBV6-1,NA,TGTGCCAGCGCCCTGGACAGGGAAAGGAATGAGCAGTTCTTC,CASALDRERNEQFF
TRBJ2-1,NA,TRBV12-3/TRBV12-4,NA,TGTGCCAGCAGTGGTAGCGAGTACAATGAGCAGTTCTTC,CASSGSEYNEQFF
TRBJ2-5,TRBD2,TRBV19,NA,TGTGCCAGTAGTGTGCAGACTAGCGGGGGCGGGGAGACCCAGTACTTC,CASSVQTSGGGETQYF
TRBJ2-3,TRBD1,TRBV30,NA,TGTGCCTGGAGTACAGGGGTGATAGATACGCAGTATTTT,CAWSTGVIDTQYF
TRBJ2-1,NA,TRBV4-2,NA,TGTGCCAGCAGCCAGGGCAGTTACAATGAGCAGTTCTTC,CASSQGSYNEQFF
TRBJ1-2,NA,TRBV4-1,once,TGCGCCAGCAGCCAAGATCCCCCATCCGCCCTTTCCTATGGCTACACCTTC,CASSQDPPSALSYGYTF
TRBJ2-1,TRBD2,TRBV5-1,NA,TGCGCCAGCAGCCACACTAGCGGGCACGAAAACAATGAGCAGTTCTTC,CASSHTSGHENNEQFF
TRBJ1-2,NA,TRBV12-1,NA,TGTGCCAGCAGCACGGGACAGGGTCGGGTGTGGAGCTACACCTTC,CASSTGQGRVWSYTF
TRBJ1-2,NA,TRBV6-4,NA,TGTGCCAGCAGTGACTCGGGCTTCGGGGGCTACACCTTC,CASSDSGFGGYTF
TRBJ1-4,NA,TRBV29-1,NA,TGCAGCGTGACGGCCCTTAATGAAAAACTGTTTTTT,CSVTALNEKLFF
TRBJ2-1,NA,TRBV5-5,NA,TGTGCCAGCAGCTTCAGGGCAGACCTGCTCTACAATGAGCAGTTCTTC,CASSFRADLLYNEQFF
TRBJ1-2,NA,TRBV30,once,TGTGCCTGGAGTGTGTTTCGCCGGACCGCGCAAAGCTATGGCTACACCTTC,CAWSVFRRTAQSYGYTF
TRBJ2-1,TRBD2,TRBV10-3,NA,TGTGCCATCAGCTCGGGACTAGCGGGTCAATCCTCCTACAATGAGCAGTTCTTC,CAISSGLAGQSSYNEQFF
TRBJ1-6,NA,TRBV3-1/TRBV3-2,NA,TGTGCCAGCAGCCAAGATCTCAATTCACCCCTCCACTTT,CASSQDLNSPLHF
TRBJ1-1,NA,TRBV5-1,NA,TGCGCCAGCAGCTTGGAAGGATCAGGGTACGCTGAAGCTTTCTTT,CASSLEGSGYAEAFF
TRBJ1-1,TRBD1,TRBV19,NA,TGTGCCAGTAGGATGGGACAGGGGGCGACTGAAGCTTTCTTT,CASRMGQGATEAFF
TRBJ1-2,NA,TRBV27,NA,TGTGCCGTGAGGGGGATCTATGGCTACACCTTC,CAVRGIYGYTF
TRBJ1-6,NA,TRBV5-1,NA,TGCGCCAGCAGCACAGGAGAGGCAGGCCATTCACCCCTCCACTTT,CASSTGEAGHSPLHF
TRBJ1-5,NA,TRBV27,NA,TGTGCCAGCAGTCAAGGACAGTACAATCAGCCCCAGCATTTT,CASSQGQYNQPQHF
TRBJ1-3,NA,TRBV5-5,NA,TGTGCCAGCAGCCTACCGGGACACCTCTCTGGAAACACCATATATTTT,CASSLPGHLSGNTIYF